This T cell receptor beta chain was obtained from a study of blood T cell repertoires in COVID-19. CDR1 and CDR2 (germline): SGHRS, YFSETQ. Trimming removed 5 bases from V and 6 bases from J, with 12 bases in between. The CDR3 is made up of 14 amino acids. This clone was counted only a few times. Original processing notes: The authors estimated nucleated cell counts from reference gene primer amplification. TCRdb's table, derived via immunoSEQ multiplex PCR, lists solely in-frame clones and lacks some. V, J and clone size reflect that table, while D and trimming were determined from the DNA. The sample has 200,000 to 250,000 clones, about 85% seen once.

The chain carries TRBV5-1 and TRBJ1-6; no reliable D call. This TCR derives from a man in his forties who had recovered from COVID-19. Sequences were obtained from PBMCs or T cells enriched from blood (not recorded which). Here the CDR3 reads CASRPNEINSPLHF. CDR3 sequence (DNA): TGCGCCAGCAGACCTAACGAAATTAATTCACCCCTCCACTTT.